This T cell receptor (beta chain) was found in a study of OX40 agonist ivuxolimab in advanced cancers. Study-level information: Each patient was given ivuxolimab into a vein every 2 weeks, at 0.01 to 10 mg/kg. Partial responses were observed in three patients, of whom one had hepatocellular carcinoma and two had cutaneous melanoma.

This clone appeared a single time. Its antigen is as yet unknown. The study, taken as a whole, reports: CD4+ and CD8+ blood T cells expanded clonally by week 6 at 0.1 to 3.0 mg/kg.

Using immunoSEQ multiplex PCR, the repertoire was profiled, and TCRdb retains in-frame clones only, with some absent. The top ten clones hold roughly 0.32% of a sample with 75,000 to 100,000 clones, 87% of them seen once. This CDR3 region has 18 residues. Trimming shortened V by 0 bases and J by 4 bases, and 19 bases separated the two germline ends. Germline CDR1 reads SGHRS; CDR2 reads YFSETQ. The chain links TRBV5-1 to TRBJ1-4; a possible D gene is TRBD1 (5 bases). This clonotype was obtained from an adult with an advanced solid tumor such as melanoma, head and neck, liver or kidney cancer. Source: CD4+ or CD8+ T cells sorted from blood, taken in a trial of the OX40 agonist ivuxolimab. The CDR3 region is CASSLAPPGATYNEKLFF. The CDR3 DNA follows: TGCGCCAGCAGCTTGGCGCCCCCTGGGGCGACCTATAATGAAAAACTGTTTTTT.